This T cell receptor (beta chain) was captured in a study of blood T cells in healthy people across ages. Healthy Russian Caucasian donors spanned ages roughly 6 to 100 years. Total RNA was isolated from each sample in quantities of at least 5 micrograms. This clonotype occurred once. A sample-barcoded 5' primer and a J-beta primer mix were used in a second PCR of roughly 6 to 11 cycles. TCRdb independently ran MiXCR on the 5' RACE reads; one entry per CDR3 protein. The data hold 800,000 to 950,000 distinct CDR3 sequences, with about 48% observed a single time. Trimming removed 5 bases at V and 7 bases at J, with 18 bases between. The CDR3 loop spans 15 amino acids. Germline CDR1 and CDR2: DFQATT and SNEGSKA (reference sequence).

This TCR derives from a man aged 25 to 45 in good health. This chain links TRBV20-1 with TRBJ1-6; D is unresolved. Input material: blood. The DNA of the CDR3 is TGCAGTGCTTACCGAGAGGGCCGTATGAATTCACCCCTCCACTTT. It encodes CSAYREGRMNSPLHF.